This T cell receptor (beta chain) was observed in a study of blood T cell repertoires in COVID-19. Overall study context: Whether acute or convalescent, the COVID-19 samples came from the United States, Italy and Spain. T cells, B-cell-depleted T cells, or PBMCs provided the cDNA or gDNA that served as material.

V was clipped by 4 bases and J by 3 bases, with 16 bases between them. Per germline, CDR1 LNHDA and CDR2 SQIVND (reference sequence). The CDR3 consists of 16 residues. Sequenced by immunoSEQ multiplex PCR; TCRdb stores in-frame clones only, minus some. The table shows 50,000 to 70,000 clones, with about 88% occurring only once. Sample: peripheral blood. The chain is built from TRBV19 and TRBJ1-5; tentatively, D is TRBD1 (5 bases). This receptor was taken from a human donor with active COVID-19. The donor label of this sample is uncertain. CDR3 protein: CASSNRTPAPNQPQHF. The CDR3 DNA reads TGTGCCAGTAGTAACAGGACACCCGCCCCCAATCAGCCCCAGCATTTT.